These 11 T cell receptor beta chains were all obtained from the same sample, sequenced in a study of technical replicates of blood from several donors. Clones were read by immunoSEQ multiplex PCR, and TCRdb kept only the in-frame ones, dropping some. The sample contains tens of thousands of clones, roughly 92% of which appear only once. The material sequenced was PBMCs. The receptors originated from a human donor in good health. Some clones in this sample may be carry-over from other donors' samples.

CDR3 protein: CASNREAGMTTEAFF. In DNA, the CDR3 is TGTGCCAGCAACCGGGAGGCTGGCATGACCACTGAAGCTTTCTTT. The chain has TRBV5-5 and TRBJ1-1; D gene uncertain. The CDR3 has 15 residues. The V and J ends lost 6 bases and 4 bases respectively, with 19 bases between them. CDR1 is SGHKS and CDR2 is YYEKEE in the germline V gene (reference sequence).

This chain connects TRBV30 to TRBJ1-1; 9 bases map to TRBD1. This CDR3 spans 12 amino acids. Trimming took 2 bases from V and 8 from J; bases not matched to a gene: 3. CDR1 GTSNPN and CDR2 SVGIG come from the germline V gene (reference sequence). The CDR3 DNA is TGTGCCTGGAGTTCCGGGACAGGGGAAGCTTTCTTT. Its protein product is CAWSSGTGEAFF.

The chain is built from TRBV7-3 and TRBJ2-3; a weak D match, TRBD2 (5 bases). V was trimmed by 9 bases and J by 6 bases, leaving 19 bases between them. The CDR3 runs 14 residues. Germline V lookup: CDR1 SGHTA, CDR2 FQGTGA. CDR3 loop: CARNRTEVGDTQYF. The CDR3 DNA is TGTGCCAGGAACCGGACTGAGGTTGGGGATACGCAGTATTTT.

The V and J genes are TRBV2 and TRBJ1-2; D may be TRBD1 (5 bases). The CDR3 runs 15 residues. The germline V gene has CDR1 SNHLY and CDR2 FYNNEI. Trimming removed 6 bases at V and 4 bases at J, with 18 bases between. The CDR3 loop is CASSARGGSSYGYTF. The CDR3 DNA reads TGTGCCAGCAGCGCCCGGGGGGGATCCAGCTATGGCTACACCTTC.

The genes are TRBV6-1 and TRBJ1-2, with 8 positions matching TRBD1. The V and J ends lost 6 bases and 10 bases, in that order; junction bases with no gene match: 7. CDR1 MNHNS and CDR2 SASEGT come from the germline V gene. The CDR3 length is 12 residues. In DNA, the CDR3 is TGTGCCAGCAGGGACAACCAGGGGGCCTACACCTTC. This encodes CASRDNQGAYTF.

The V gene is TRBV5-6, the J gene TRBJ1-5; 9 bases align to TRBD1. This CDR3 spans 14 amino acids. V lost 6 bases and J lost 2; bases outside the gene matches: 3. From germline, CDR1 is SGHDT and CDR2 YYEEEE. The CDR3 loop is CASKRQGGNQPQHF. The CDR3 DNA reads as TGTGCCAGCAAGAGACAGGGGGGCAATCAGCCCCAGCATTTT.

The chain carries TRBV7-7 and TRBJ2-5; TRBD1 is a possible D gene (5 bases). Per the germline V gene, CDR1 is SSHAT and CDR2 is FNYEAQ (reference sequence). The germline V and J ends were trimmed by 5 bases and 4 bases, with 14 bases remaining between them. This CDR3 has 14 residues. This chain's CDR3 is CASSPLGQGETQYF. In DNA, the CDR3 is TGTGCCAGCAGCCCGCTCGGGCAGGGAGAGACCCAGTACTTC.

The V call is TRBV10-2, the J call TRBJ2-5; 16 bases match TRBD2. CDR1 and CDR2 (germline): WSHSY, SAAADI. The CDR3 consists of 16 residues. V was pared by 4 bases and J by 5 bases, with 4 bases of the junction left unmatched. The CDR3 DNA is TGCGCCAGCAGTGTGCCGGGACTAGCGGGGGGGGAGACCCAGTACTTC. Protein: CASSVPGLAGGETQYF.

The chain is built from TRBV5-1 and TRBJ1-6; no clear D. Germline CDR1 reads SGHRS; CDR2 reads YFSETQ. The CDR3 has 16 amino acids. The V end was cut by 0 bases, the J end by 6 bases, with 13 bases between. The CDR3 reads CASSLDGGLGNSPLHF. The CDR3, as DNA: TGCGCCAGCAGCTTGGATGGAGGGTTAGGTAATTCACCCCTCCACTTT.

The rearrangement links TRBV7-9 to TRBJ2-3, with 9 bases aligning to TRBD2. With V trimmed by 4 bases and J by 4 bases, 6 bases remained unmatched. CDR3 length equals 15 residues. Germline CDR1 reads SEHNR; CDR2 reads FQNEAQ (reference sequence). The CDR3 nucleotides are TGTGCCAGCAGCTCTGCTAGCGGGACGGCAGATACGCAGTATTTT. Translating gives CASSSASGTADTQYF.

The chain couples TRBV11-2 to TRBJ2-5, with 8 bases lining up with TRBD2. CDR1 and CDR2 from the germline V gene are SGHAT and FQNNGV. Unmatched junction bases numbered 7, after V lost 5 bases and J lost 5 bases. The CDR3 loop spans 14 amino acids. The CDR3 is CASSPIAGRETQYF. The CDR3 DNA is TGTGCCAGCAGCCCAATAGCGGGGCGGGAGACCCAGTACTTC.